Listed here are 7 T cell receptor beta chains from one sample, sequenced in a study of blood T cell repertoires in COVID-19. Some clones are missing from TCRdb's copy, which holds only in-frame ones; the method was immunoSEQ multiplex PCR. The table has about 86,000 clones, 70% to 90% seen once. The sequenced material came from peripheral blood. The source of these receptors is a man aged 45-60 years with acute or convalescent COVID-19.

This chain uses TRBV28 with TRBJ1-2; D may be TRBD1 (6 bases). Trimming removed 10 bases from V and 0 bases from J, with 12 bases in between. CDR1 and CDR2 from the germline V gene are MDHEN and SYDVKM. There are 13 residues in the CDR3. The CDR3 loop is CAIQGLSNYGYTF. The DNA of the CDR3 is TGTGCCATCCAGGGGCTGTCTAACTATGGCTACACCTTC.

This clone has only a few counts. The V gene is TRBV6-4, the J gene TRBJ1-2, with D unclear. V was trimmed by 0 bases and J by 5 bases, leaving 10 bases between them. There are 14 residues in the CDR3. Germline V gene sequence: CDR1 MRHNA, CDR2 SNTAGT. The CDR3 sequence is CASSDSLASYGYTF. In DNA form, the CDR3 reads TGTGCCAGCAGTGACTCGTTAGCTTCATATGGCTACACCTTC.

This chain connects TRBV7-2 to TRBJ2-7; TRBD1 matches at 10 bases. Germline V gene sequence: CDR1 SGHTA, CDR2 FQGNSA. Trimming took 4 bases from V and 2 from J; bases not matched to a gene: 5. The CDR3 spans 15 residues. The CDR3 loop reads CASSSGQGRTYEQYF. For the CDR3, the DNA is TGTGCCAGCAGCTCGGGACAGGGGCGTACCTACGAGCAGTACTTC.

The genes are TRBV7-9 and TRBJ2-1, with 7 positions matching TRBD2. The CDR3 runs to 14 residues. Germline CDR1 SEHNR, CDR2 FQNEAQ (reference sequence). Trimming cost V 2 bases and J 7 bases; bases outside gene matches: 5. CDR3 region: CASSLSGGRNEQFF. The CDR3 bases are TGTGCCAGCAGCTTAAGTGGCGGGAGAAATGAGCAGTTCTTC.

The chain employs TRBV6-1 and TRBJ1-2; D call uncertain. The CDR3 sequence is 16 residues long. Trimming took 2 bases from V and 2 from J, leaving 15 bases between them. Germline CDR1 is MNHNS and CDR2 is SASEGT. CDR3 sequence reads: CASSEWSTGKNYGYTF. CDR3 coding DNA: TGTGCCAGCAGTGAATGGTCTACCGGGAAGAACTATGGCTACACCTTC.

The rearrangement uses TRBV4-3 and TRBJ1-1; 7 bases align to TRBD1. V trimming: 0 bases; J trimming: 4 bases; junction bases outside the gene matches: 5. From germline, CDR1 is LGHNA and CDR2 YSLEER. The CDR3 loop spans 15 amino acids. CDR3 sequence: CASSQEGDRLTEAFF. The DNA of the CDR3 is TGCGCCAGCAGCCAAGAAGGGGACAGACTCACTGAAGCTTTCTTT.

The chain joins TRBV5-5 to TRBJ1-5; 9 bases agree with TRBD1. Germline-derived CDR1 and CDR2 are SGHKS and YYEKEE (reference sequence). Trimming took 3 bases from V and 2 from J; bases not matched to a gene: 6. The CDR3 has 16 amino acids. CDR3 coding DNA: TGTGCCAGCAGCTGGGGACAGGGTCTTGGCAATCAGCCCCAGCATTTT. Protein product: CASSWGQGLGNQPQHF. The variable domain in full, completed from reference TRBV5-5 and TRBJ1-5, reads DAGVTQSPTHLIKTRGQQVTLRCSPISGHKSVSWYQQVLGQGPQFIFQYYEKEERGRGNFPDRFSARQFPNYSSELNVNALLLGDSALYLCASSWGQGLGNQPQHFGDGTRLSIL.